Listed here are 18 T cell receptor beta chains from one sample, sequenced in a study of blood T cell repertoires in COVID-19. Data came from immunoSEQ multiplex PCR; TCRdb stores just in-frame clones and leaves some out. The sample lists around 82,000 clones, around 91% seen once, with 12% in the top ten. The sample comprised peripheral blood. All receptors derive from a man between 65 and 80 years old with active or convalescent COVID-19.

This sequence joins TRBV6-2 or TRBV6-3 and TRBJ2-3; 11 bases match TRBD2. The germline V gene encodes CDR1 MNHEY and CDR2 SVGEGT. V lost 5 bases and J lost 10; bases outside the gene matches: 14. This CDR3 region has 16 residues. The CDR3 reads CASSPRGLAAHPAQYF. The CDR3 DNA reads as TGTGCCAGCAGTCCCAGGGGACTAGCGGCCCACCCGGCGCAGTATTTT.

V gene TRBV5-4 combines with J gene TRBJ1-6, with a possible D match to TRBD1 (5 bases). Germline CDR1 reads SGHNT; CDR2 reads YYREEE (reference sequence). The CDR3 is 16 amino acids. Trimming took 0 bases from V and 3 from J, leaving 10 bases between them. In nucleotides, the CDR3 is TGTGCCAGCAGCTTGGGCAGGGATCGCTATAATTCACCCCTCCACTTT. Residues: CASSLGRDRYNSPLHF.

The rearrangement uses TRBV5-1 and TRBJ2-3; TRBD2 agrees at 11 bases. This CDR3 region has 18 residues. Germline V gene lookup returns CDR1 SGHRS and CDR2 YFSETQ. V gave up 0 bases and J gave up 4 bases; unmatched junction bases: 10. CDR3 sequence (DNA): TGCGCCAGCAGCTTGGCCGCTTCGACTAGCGGGGAGGCAGATACGCAGTATTTT. It codes for CASSLAASTSGEADTQYF.

The J gene is TRBJ2-7, the V gene TRBV12-3 or TRBV12-4; D perhaps matches TRBD2 (6 bases). The CDR3 contains 13 residues. V gave up 5 bases and J gave up 2 bases, with 10 bases separating them. The CDR3 reads CASSAGGAYEQYF. The CDR3 DNA reads TGTGCCAGCAGTGCTGGAGGGGCCTACGAGCAGTACTTC.

The chain employs TRBV4-2 and TRBJ2-2, with TRBD2 identical over 14 bases. V shed 4 bases and J 0 bases; nucleotides not matched to a gene: 4. Germline V gene sequence: CDR1 LGHNA, CDR2 YNFKEQ. CDR3 length equals 18 residues. The CDR3 here is CASSRGLAGATNTGELFF. Here the CDR3 DNA reads TGTGCCAGCAGCCGGGGACTAGCGGGGGCTACGAACACCGGGGAGCTGTTTTTT.

The CDR3 DNA reads TGTGCCAGCAGCTTAGGCTTGGCAGGGACTGGCCCGAGTTCACCCCTCCACTTT. This codes for CASSLGLAGTGPSSPLHF. The chain employs TRBV7-2 and TRBJ1-6; TRBD1 is a possible D gene (5 bases). CDR3 size: 18 residues. The V end lost 1 base, the J end lost 9 bases, and 22 bases lay between the germline ends. Germline-derived CDR1 and CDR2 are SGHTA and FQGNSA.

This clone was counted once. V usage is TRBV19 and J usage is TRBJ1-6; D gene unclear. The CDR3 spans 16 residues. V lost 3 bases and J 6 bases, leaving 15 bases between the germline ends. Germline-derived CDR1 and CDR2 are LNHDA and SQIVND (reference sequence). The CDR3 spells CASSMAWARGNSPLHF. The CDR3 DNA is TGTGCCAGTAGTATGGCGTGGGCGCGGGGTAATTCACCCCTCCACTTT.

The chain links TRBV6-4 to TRBJ1-2, with unresolved D. Trimming stripped 4 bases from V and 8 bases from J, with 8 bases between. This CDR3 is 11 amino acids long. Per the germline V gene, CDR1 is MRHNA and CDR2 is SNTAGT. The CDR3 DNA follows: TGTGCCAGCAGTGGAGGGTTCGGCTACACCTTC. This encodes CASSGGFGYTF.

The J gene is TRBJ2-1, the V gene TRBV6-5, with TRBD2 as a possible D gene (7 bases). With 11 bases removed from V and 9 bases from J, the gap between germline ends came to 23 bases. The CDR3 has 14 residues. The germline V gene encodes CDR1 MNHEY and CDR2 SVGAGI. CDR3 sequence: CASSMGGPSSEQFF. The CDR3 DNA reads as TGTGCCTCCAGTATGGGGGGGCCTTCCAGTGAGCAGTTCTTC.

The chain recombines TRBV18 with TRBJ1-3; D is unclear. Germline V gene lookup returns CDR1 KGHSH and CDR2 LQKENI. V was pared by 6 bases and J by 0 bases, with 9 bases between. The length of the CDR3 is 14 residues. In DNA form, the CDR3 reads TGTGCCAGCTCGACGGGGAACTCTGGAAACACCATATATTTT. Translation gives CASSTGNSGNTIYF.

This clone came up once. The chain recombines TRBV7-7 with TRBJ2-2; 10 bases match TRBD2. With 5 bases clipped from V and 1 base from J, the junction kept 10 bases outside the gene matches. Germline CDR1 SSHAT, CDR2 FNYEAQ (reference sequence). The CDR3 consists of 18 residues. Written as DNA, the CDR3 is TGTGCCAGCAGCAAACTAGCGGGGAGAATTTGGAACACCGGGGAGCTGTTTTTT. Translated, it gives CASSKLAGRIWNTGELFF.

This clone was observed once. The chain uses TRBV18 and TRBJ2-3; 7 bases map to TRBD1. The V gene's germline CDR1 is KGHSH and CDR2 LQKENI. The CDR3 runs to 15 residues. Trimming took 2 bases from V and 1 from J; bases not matched to a gene: 3. The CDR3 sequence: CASSPRGQGTDTQYF. The DNA for the CDR3 is TGTGCCAGCTCACCAAGGGGGCAGGGCACAGATACGCAGTATTTT.

The genes are TRBV6-2 or TRBV6-3 and TRBJ2-1; D may be TRBD1 (6 bases). Trimming left V 0 bases short and J 4 bases short, with 10 bases between. CDR3 size: 15 residues. Germline V gives CDR1 MNHEY, CDR2 SVGEGT. The CDR3 loop reads CASSYSTGVYNEQFF. CDR3 DNA: TGTGCCAGCAGTTACTCGACAGGCGTGTACAATGAGCAGTTCTTC.

The chain recombines TRBV11-2 with TRBJ2-3; TRBD2 agrees at 7 bases. The V gene's germline CDR1 is SGHAT and CDR2 FQNNGV. CDR3 length: 16 amino acids. V was clipped by 5 bases and J by 7 bases; unmatched bases: 15. This CDR3 reads CASSRDSGFTTHTQYF. The CDR3 nucleotides read TGTGCCAGCAGCCGTGATAGCGGGTTTACCACCCATACGCAGTATTTT.

The chain couples TRBV5-1 to TRBJ1-6; 7 bases are shared with TRBD1. Germline assignment: CDR1 SGHRS and CDR2 YFSETQ. The CDR3 is 15 residues long. With V trimmed by 4 bases and J by 4 bases, 5 bases remained unmatched. The CDR3 loop reads CASSLQGQYNSPLHF. CDR3 in DNA: TGCGCCAGCAGCCTCCAGGGACAGTATAATTCACCCCTCCACTTT.

Only one count was recorded for this clone. The chain couples TRBV18 to TRBJ1-3; tentatively, D is TRBD1 (5 bases). CDR3 length: 15 residues. Germline assignment: CDR1 KGHSH and CDR2 LQKENI. Trimming stripped 3 bases from V and 4 bases from J, with 13 bases between. This CDR3 reads CASSPQQGPGNTIYF. The CDR3 DNA sequence: TGTGCCAGCTCACCTCAGCAGGGCCCGGGAAACACCATATATTTT.

The chain employs TRBV30 and TRBJ2-3; the match to TRBD1 covers 9 bases. Looked up from germline, CDR1 is GTSNPN and CDR2 is SVGIG (reference sequence). The CDR3 sequence is 13 residues long. V trimming: 8 bases; J trimming: 0 bases; junction bases outside the gene matches: 3. The CDR3 loop reads CARGTGSTDTQYF. The DNA of the CDR3 is TGTGCCCGCGGGACAGGGAGCACAGATACGCAGTATTTT.

The V gene is TRBV5-6, the J gene TRBJ2-7; D possibly corresponds to TRBD2 (6 bases). Germline values: CDR1 SGHDT, CDR2 YYEEEE. CDR3 length: 16 residues. V was trimmed by 4 bases and J by 0 bases, leaving 17 bases between them. As DNA, the CDR3 is TGTGCCAGCAGCCTATCCGGGACTTTCTCCTCCTACGAGCAGTACTTC. Translation gives CASSLSGTFSSYEQYF.